These 10 T cell receptor beta chains share one sample of origin, sequenced in a study of blood T cells in healthy people across ages. With a J-beta primer mix and a sample-barcoded 5' primer, a second PCR ran about 7 to 11 cycles. TCRdb reprocessed the 5' RACE reads via MiXCR and lists one record per CDR3 protein. The sample has about 780,000 distinct CDR3 sequences, more than 25% seen once. Another study also made use of these data, one on T cells of mothers and their children.

The sample taken for sequencing was blood. The receptors here all came from a boy aged 5 to 17 in good health.

V is TRBV7-9 and J is TRBJ2-7; D possibly corresponds to TRBD1 (6 bases). The V gene lost 5 bases and the J gene lost 4 bases, with 18 bases spanning the gap. The CDR3 is made up of 15 amino acids. The germline CDR1 and CDR2 sequences are SEHNR and FQNEAQ (reference sequence). In DNA form, the CDR3 reads TGTGCCAGCAGCCCCGACCGCAGGGGAAGTTACGAGCAGTACTTC. It is translated as CASSPDRRGSYEQYF.

The chain couples TRBV12-3 or TRBV12-4 to TRBJ2-5; TRBD1 might be the D (5 bases). CDR3 length: 20 amino acids. Trimming removed 6 bases at V and 5 bases at J, with 34 bases between. CDR3 protein: CASRAGPGAEQGTLGETQYF. The DNA for the CDR3 is TGTGCCAGCAGAGCCGGGCCAGGAGCTGAGCAGGGTACACTTGGCGAGACCCAGTACTTC.

The V gene is TRBV3-1, the J gene TRBJ1-6; the D is unclear. Germline CDR1 and CDR2: LGHDT and YNNKEL (reference sequence). The CDR3 length is 12 residues. Trimming took 1 base from V and 10 from J, leaving 5 bases between them. The CDR3 protein is CASSQAESPLHF. CDR3 nucleotide sequence: TGTGCCAGCAGCCAAGCTGAGTCACCCCTCCACTTT. Drawing the rest from reference TRBV3-1 and TRBJ1-6, the complete variable domain is DTAVSQTPKYLVTQMGNDKSIKCEQNLGHDTMYWYKQDSKKFLKIMFSYNNKELIINETVPNRFSPKSPDKAHLNLHINSLELGDSAVYFCASSQAESPLHFGNGTRLTVT.

This clonotype was detected a few times. The V and J genes are TRBV20-1 and TRBJ2-5; TRBD2 agrees at 10 bases. Per germline, CDR1 DFQATT and CDR2 SNEGSKA (reference sequence). The CDR3 covers 18 residues. The V and J ends lost 5 bases and 11 bases, in that order; junction bases with no gene match: 26. The CDR3 bases are TGCAGTGCTCAGACCGGGACTAGCGTACATACTTACGGAGGGGAGCAGTACTTC. Residues: CSAQTGTSVHTYGGEQYF.

The V call is TRBV5-5, the J call TRBJ2-1, with D possibly TRBD2 on 5 matching bases. V lost 0 bases to trimming and J lost 7 bases, with 14 bases between them. Per germline, CDR1 SGHKS and CDR2 YYEKEE (reference sequence). The CDR3 totals 15 residues. The CDR3 sequence is CASSLVSGFRNEQFF. The CDR3 region has the DNA TGTGCCAGCAGCTTGGTGAGCGGTTTTAGGAATGAGCAGTTCTTC. The entire variable domain, with the rest obtained from reference TRBV5-5 and TRBJ2-1, is as follows: DAGVTQSPTHLIKTRGQQVTLRCSPISGHKSVSWYQQVLGQGPQFIFQYYEKEERGRGNFPDRFSARQFPNYSSELNVNALLLGDSALYLCASSLVSGFRNEQFFGPGTRLTVL.

The chain joins TRBV20-1 to TRBJ2-5; perhaps D is TRBD1 or TRBD2 (5 bases each). Per the germline V gene, CDR1 is DFQATT and CDR2 is SNEGSKA (reference sequence). V was cut by 1 base and J by 5 bases, with 11 bases left in between. CDR3 length: 13 residues. In DNA form, the CDR3 reads TGCAGTGCTAGAGTACCGGGACCGGAGACCCAGTACTTC. Translated, it gives CSARVPGPETQYF.

In this sample, this clonotype turned up a few times. The CDR3 DNA follows: TGCAGTGCCATAGACTACCAACAAGAGACCCAGTACTTC. Protein: CSAIDYQQETQYF. This rearrangement joins TRBV20-1 to TRBJ2-5; D possibly corresponds to TRBD2 (5 bases). This CDR3 has 13 residues. The germline CDR1 and CDR2 sequences are DFQATT and SNEGSKA (reference sequence). Trimming stripped 6 bases from V and 2 bases from J, with 13 bases between.

V is TRBV30 and J is TRBJ2-5; D ambiguous. V shed 2 bases and J shed 2 bases, with 12 bases lying between them. The CDR3 covers 14 residues. Germline loops: CDR1 GTSNPN, CDR2 SVGIG (reference sequence). The CDR3 is CAWSLRNLQETQYF. CDR3 nucleotides: TGTGCCTGGAGTCTACGGAACTTACAAGAGACCCAGTACTTC.

J is TRBJ1-1 and V is TRBV6-1, with D possibly matching TRBD1 (5 bases). V was trimmed by 2 bases and J by 1 base, leaving 5 bases between them. This CDR3 has 13 residues. Germline V gives CDR1 MNHNS, CDR2 SASEGT. CDR3 loop: CASSERGNTEAFF. Here the CDR3 DNA reads TGTGCCAGCAGTGAAAGGGGGAACACTGAAGCTTTCTTT.

This clonotype was detected only once. The rearrangement uses TRBV3-1 and TRBJ2-4, with 10 bases aligning to TRBD2. This CDR3 contains 17 residues. CDR1 LGHDT and CDR2 YNNKEL come from the germline V gene (reference sequence). Trimming cost V 6 bases and J 3 bases; bases outside gene matches: 11. CDR3 loop: CASSYIAGGGGKNIQYF. DNA of the CDR3: TGTGCCAGCAGTTATATAGCGGGGGGAGGGGGCAAAAACATTCAGTACTTC. The variable domain in full, completed from reference TRBV3-1 and TRBJ2-4, reads DTAVSQTPKYLVTQMGNDKSIKCEQNLGHDTMYWYKQDSKKFLKIMFSYNNKELIINETVPNRFSPKSPDKAHLNLHINSLELGDSAVYFCASSYIAGGGGKNIQYFGAGTRLSVL.